This passage covers 28 T cell receptor beta chains from one sample sequenced in a study of T cell responses to AZD1222 COVID-19 vaccine. Method: immunoSEQ multiplex PCR; TCRdb's copy keeps in-frame clones and lacks some. The sample lists approximately 180,000 clones, more than 80% occurring once. This specimen was peripheral blood, taken 28 days after the second dose of the MenACWY control vaccine. Receptors originate from an adult who received the MenACWY meningococcal vaccine as a control.

The chain has TRBV28 and TRBJ1-2; TRBD1 agrees at 7 bases. In germline, CDR1 is MDHEN, CDR2 SYDVKM. The CDR3 totals 14 residues. Trimming removed 6 bases from V and 6 bases from J; junction bases left unmatched: 10. The CDR3 DNA is TGTGCCAGCAGGATCCAAAAGGGGGCAGATGGCTACACCTTC. This sequence encodes CASRIQKGADGYTF.

The chain uses TRBV11-3 and TRBJ2-5, with D perhaps matching TRBD1 or TRBD2 (5 bases each). CDR3 size: 14 residues. Germline CDR1 reads SGHNT; CDR2 reads YENEEA. Trimming stripped 5 bases from V and 2 bases from J, with 12 bases between. CDR3 loop: CASSQGEGQETQYF. DNA for the CDR3: TGTGCCAGCAGCCAGGGTGAGGGGCAAGAGACCCAGTACTTC.

The genes are TRBV3-1 (or the pseudogene TRBV3-2) and TRBJ1-2; 7 bases align to TRBD1. The CDR3 spans 16 residues. The ends lost 1 base at V and 3 bases at J; junction bases unmatched: 8. Germline values: CDR1 LGHDT, CDR2 YNNKEL (reference sequence). CDR3 sequence reads: CASSQGFVDRDYGYTF. The CDR3 region has the DNA TGTGCCAGCAGCCAAGGGTTTGTAGACAGGGACTATGGCTACACCTTC.

The rearrangement joins TRBV5-4 to TRBJ2-1; possibly TRBD1 for D (5 bases). V was cut by 0 bases and J by 3 bases, with 10 bases left in between. Germline loops: CDR1 SGHNT, CDR2 YYREEE (reference sequence). The CDR3 sequence is 15 residues long. The CDR3 sequence: CASSLGAGNYNEQFF. CDR3 sequence (DNA): TGTGCCAGCAGCTTGGGGGCAGGGAACTACAATGAGCAGTTCTTC. The entire variable domain, with the rest obtained from reference TRBV5-4 and TRBJ2-1, is as follows: ETGVTQSPTHLIKTRGQQVTLRCSSQSGHNTVSWYQQALGQGPQFIFQYYREEENGRGNFPPRFSGLQFPNYSSELNVNALELDDSALYLCASSLGAGNYNEQFFGPGTRLTVL.

In DNA, the CDR3 is TGTGCCAGCAGCTCACAGGGGGCCGGCTACGAGCAGTACTTC. Amino acid sequence: CASSSQGAGYEQYF. This chain uses TRBV11-2 with TRBJ2-7; TRBD1 agrees at 9 bases. This CDR3 comprises 14 residues. Germline CDR1 is SGHAT and CDR2 is FQNNGV. The trim removed 4 bases at V and 3 bases at J, leaving 4 bases unmatched. The whole variable domain, remainder taken from reference TRBV11-2 and TRBJ2-7, is EAGVAQSPRYKIIEKRQSVAFWCNPISGHATLYWYQQILGQGPKLLIQFQNNGVVDDSQLPKDRFSAERLKGVDSTLKIQPAKLEDSAVYLCASSSQGAGYEQYFGPGTRLTVT.

J is TRBJ1-2 and V is TRBV3-1 (or the pseudogene TRBV3-2); TRBD1 agrees at 9 bases. The CDR3 runs to 16 residues. V lost 0 bases and J lost 3; bases outside the gene matches: 5. Germline values: CDR1 LGHDT, CDR2 YNNKEL (reference sequence). CDR3 sequence reads: CASSQDGGDRDYGYTF. The CDR3 nucleotides read TGTGCCAGCAGCCAAGATGGGGGGGACAGGGACTATGGCTACACCTTC.

In DNA, the CDR3 is TGTGCCAGCTCACTTAACGGCGGGGGCAGCGATTCACCCCTCCACTTT. This codes for CASSLNGGGSDSPLHF. The V call is TRBV18, the J call TRBJ1-6; TRBD1 might be the D (6 bases). The CDR3 contains 16 residues. Trimming shortened V by 4 bases and J by 8 bases, and 18 bases separated the two germline ends. Germline V gene lookup returns CDR1 KGHSH and CDR2 LQKENI.

The chain links TRBV19 to TRBJ2-7; tentative D call: TRBD1 (6 bases). The length of the CDR3 is 15 residues. Trimming cost V 5 bases and J 3 bases, with 17 bases left between them. CDR1 LNHDA and CDR2 SQIVND come from the germline V gene (reference sequence). The CDR3 reads CASSSPGQQYYEQYF. CDR3 DNA sequence: TGTGCCAGTAGTTCGCCTGGACAGCAGTACTACGAGCAGTACTTC. The variable domain in full, completed from reference TRBV19 and TRBJ2-7, reads DGGITQSPKYLFRKEGQNVTLSCEQNLNHDAMYWYRQDPGQGLRLIYYSQIVNDFQKGDIAEGYSVSREKKESFPLTVTSAQKNPTAFYLCASSSPGQQYYEQYFGPGTRLTVT.

V usage is TRBV7-2 and J usage is TRBJ1-4; 7 bases fit TRBD1. The CDR3 loop spans 15 amino acids. V trimming: 5 bases; J trimming: 0 bases; junction bases outside the gene matches: 3. Germline V lookup: CDR1 SGHTA, CDR2 FQGNSA. The CDR3 nucleotides read TGTGCCAGCAGCCTAGGGACAGCAACTAATGAAAAACTGTTTTTT. It translates to CASSLGTATNEKLFF.

This clone was seen a few times. The chain employs TRBV12-3 or TRBV12-4 and TRBJ1-1; D is undetermined. With 3 bases removed from V and 2 bases from J, the gap between germline ends came to 4 bases. The CDR3 is 12 residues long. The chain's CDR3 is CASSFSNTEAFF. In DNA form, the CDR3 reads TGTGCCAGCAGTTTTTCCAACACTGAAGCTTTCTTT.

V gene TRBV28 combines with J gene TRBJ2-7, with D tentatively TRBD1 (6 bases). The germline gives CDR1 MDHEN, CDR2 SYDVKM. Trimming cost V 6 bases and J 0 bases, with 21 bases left between them. The CDR3 is 17 amino acids. The CDR3 sequence is CASSEFRDILYSYEQYF. CDR3 DNA: TGTGCCAGCAGCGAATTCCGGGACATTCTTTACTCCTACGAGCAGTACTTC. Full variable domain (missing parts from reference TRBV28 and TRBJ2-7): DVKVTQSSRYLVKRTGEKVFLECVQDMDHENMFWYRQDPGLGLRLIYFSYDVKMKEKGDIPEGYSVSREKKERFSLILESASTNQTSMYLCASSEFRDILYSYEQYFGPGTRLTVT.

The rearrangement links TRBV10-3 to TRBJ1-5; no clear D gene. V was cut by 4 bases and J by 0 bases, with 13 bases left in between. The CDR3 has 16 residues. Germline V gene data show CDR1 as ENHRY and CDR2 as SYGVKD. The CDR3 loop is CAISVSPTNSNQPQHF. CDR3 in DNA: TGTGCCATCAGTGTCAGCCCTACGAATAGCAATCAGCCCCAGCATTTT.

The V and J genes are TRBV18 and TRBJ2-7; 9 bases are shared with TRBD1. J was trimmed by 7 bases and V by 5 bases; bases with no gene match: 15. The germline V gene encodes CDR1 KGHSH and CDR2 LQKENI. The CDR3 extends over 16 amino acids. The CDR3 coding sequence is TGTGCCAGCTCAGCGCTACCGGGACAGGGTTCGGGGGAGCAGTACTTC. It translates to CASSALPGQGSGEQYF.

This chain joins TRBV25-1 and TRBJ2-4; TRBD2 is a possible D gene (5 bases). Germline CDR1 is MGHDK and CDR2 is SYGVNS. Deletions cut 2 bases from V and 2 bases from J, with 10 bases between. The CDR3 is 15 residues long. The CDR3 DNA is TGTGCCAGCAGTGAACCCCGGGGATCCAAAAACATTCAGTACTTC. The encoded protein is CASSEPRGSKNIQYF.

CDR3 protein: CASSLGASSYEQYF. In DNA, the CDR3 is TGTGCCAGCAGCTTAGGAGCTAGCAGCTACGAGCAGTACTTC. The rearrangement joins TRBV7-9 to TRBJ2-7; TRBD2 is a possible D gene (5 bases). V lost 1 base to trimming and J lost 3 bases, with 10 bases between them. The germline V gene encodes CDR1 SEHNR and CDR2 FQNEAQ (reference sequence). The CDR3 loop spans 14 amino acids.

The rearrangement joins TRBV24-1 to TRBJ1-2, with D possibly matching TRBD1 (5 bases). CDR1 and CDR2 from the germline V gene are KGHDR and SFDVKD. The CDR3 extends over 13 amino acids. V was trimmed by 0 bases and J by 7 bases, leaving 8 bases between them. DNA of the CDR3: TGTGCCACCAGTGATTTGTCAGGGACTGGCTACACCTTC. This translates into CATSDLSGTGYTF.

J is TRBJ1-1 and V is TRBV27; 7 bases align to TRBD1. Trimming cost V 5 bases and J 3 bases; bases outside gene matches: 9. The CDR3 is 15 amino acids. Germline V lookup: CDR1 MNHEY, CDR2 SMNVEV (reference sequence). The DNA for the CDR3 is TGTGCCAGCAGTAAGGGACAGCTTTTCTACACTGAAGCTTTCTTT. Encoded protein: CASSKGQLFYTEAFF.

The chain links TRBV3-1 (or the pseudogene TRBV3-2) to TRBJ2-7; no clear D gene. The CDR3 extends over 15 amino acids. The V and J ends lost 5 bases and 0 bases respectively, with 14 bases between them. Germline CDR1 is LGHDT and CDR2 is YNNKEL (reference sequence). The CDR3 region has the DNA TGTGCCAGCAGCTCCCCCAGTCAGAACTCCTACGAGCAGTACTTC. As protein: CASSSPSQNSYEQYF.

The chain recombines TRBV5-5 with TRBJ1-4; D not certain. CDR1 is SGHKS, CDR2 YYEKEE, per germline (reference sequence). The CDR3 covers 13 residues. The V end lost 5 bases, the J end lost 9 bases, and 14 bases lay between the germline ends. Written as DNA, the CDR3 is TGTGCCAGCAGAGAGTCAGTCACTCAAAAACTGTTTTTT. As protein: CASRESVTQKLFF.

The chain uses TRBV28 and TRBJ2-2; possible D gene TRBD1, 5 bases. The V gene lost 4 bases and the J gene lost 0 bases, with 12 bases spanning the gap. The CDR3 is 16 amino acids. Per the germline V gene, CDR1 is MDHEN and CDR2 is SYDVKM. CDR3 DNA: TGTGCCAGCAGTTCGAGGTGGGGCCCGAACACCGGGGAGCTGTTTTTT. It translates to CASSSRWGPNTGELFF.

The chain carries TRBV5-4 and TRBJ2-7, with 7 nucleotides matching TRBD2. Germline V lookup: CDR1 SGHNT, CDR2 YYREEE (reference sequence). The CDR3 totals 14 residues. J was trimmed by 4 bases and V by 4 bases; bases with no gene match: 8. The CDR3 reads CASSPVGGSYEQYF. CDR3 nucleotide sequence: TGTGCCAGCAGCCCTGTCGGGGGGTCGTACGAGCAGTACTTC.

This clone was found a few times. The chain couples TRBV18 to TRBJ1-2; tentatively, D is TRBD1 (6 bases). CDR3 size: 12 residues. Germline CDR1 and CDR2: KGHSH and LQKENI. Trimming took off 7 bases at V and 7 bases at J, with 13 bases between the two ends. Here the CDR3 reads CASFDGQTGYTF. The CDR3 DNA sequence: TGTGCCAGCTTCGACGGACAGACTGGCTACACCTTC.

This chain joins TRBV6-5 and TRBJ2-7; the D call may be TRBD1 or TRBD2 (5 bases each). The germline V gene has CDR1 MNHEY and CDR2 SVGAGI. The CDR3 runs 15 residues. V was pared by 0 bases and J by 4 bases, with 13 bases between. CDR3 residues: CASSYSMRGAYEQYF. CDR3 bases: TGTGCCAGCAGTTACTCGATGCGAGGGGCGTACGAGCAGTACTTC.

This clone has just one count. This chain connects TRBV28 to TRBJ2-7; TRBD2 agrees at 8 bases. Germline CDR1 reads MDHEN; CDR2 reads SYDVKM. Trimming took 6 bases from V and 0 from J; bases not matched to a gene: 4. The CDR3 has 14 residues. CDR3: CASRTSGSSYEQYF. CDR3 DNA: TGTGCCAGCAGAACTAGCGGAAGCTCCTACGAGCAGTACTTC.

This clone was seen only a few times. The chain carries TRBV6-2 or TRBV6-3 and TRBJ1-1; D is undetermined. Trimming stripped 4 bases from V and 4 bases from J, with 7 bases between. The CDR3 has 12 residues. The germline V gene encodes CDR1 MNHEY and CDR2 SVGEGT. The CDR3 is CASSWAVTEAFF. The CDR3, as DNA: TGTGCCAGCAGTTGGGCAGTCACTGAAGCTTTCTTT.

The rearrangement joins TRBV3-1 (or the pseudogene TRBV3-2) to TRBJ2-1, with D possibly being TRBD1 or TRBD2 (5 bases each). V was shortened by 4 bases and J by 9 bases, with 22 bases between the two germline ends. Germline CDR1 reads LGHDT; CDR2 reads YNNKEL (reference sequence). There are 16 residues in the CDR3. The CDR3 loop reads CASSPRAVGPQSEQFF. The DNA of the CDR3 is TGTGCCAGCAGCCCACGGGCAGTGGGACCCCAAAGTGAGCAGTTCTTC.

This clone appeared a few times. The chain uses TRBV11-3 and TRBJ1-1; D gene ambiguous. V lost 3 bases, J lost 2 bases, and 7 bases lay in between. The CDR3 runs 13 residues. Germline lookup yields CDR1 SGHNT and CDR2 YENEEA. DNA of the CDR3: TGTGCCAGCAGCTTCGGCAGTAACACTGAAGCTTTCTTT. Translation gives CASSFGSNTEAFF.

The chain carries TRBV11-2 and TRBJ2-7, with D hard to call. Trimming removed 2 bases at V and 5 bases at J, with 10 bases between. CDR1 and CDR2 from the germline V gene are SGHAT and FQNNGV. The CDR3 has 13 residues. As DNA, the CDR3 is TGTGCCAGCAGCTTATTTAGGGCCCACGAGCAGTACTTC. It yields the protein CASSLFRAHEQYF.